This T cell receptor (beta chain) emerged from a study of tumor and adjacent non-tumor tissue in lung cancer. To note about this clonotype: Its antigen is not identified. Since a much larger clone is just one base distant, this may be a read error.

A modified ARM-PCR protocol with three rounds of nested PCR amplified TCRbeta. TCRdb passed the multiplex PCR reads through MiXCR, listing each CDR3 protein once. The sample carries about 200,000 distinct CDR3 sequences, around 71% recorded once. Study-wide points: In normal lung, the top 100 clones were significantly more dominant than in tumor.

Between the trimmed V and J ends, which lost 2 bases and 4 bases, there was a span of 11 bases. Germline CDR1 reads MNHNY; CDR2 reads SVGAGI (reference sequence). This CDR3 is 14 amino acids long. RNA was extracted from bulk tissue without any cell sorting. Sequenced material: lung tumor tissue. V and J are TRBV6-6 and TRBJ1-1; no clear D. The TCR comes from a man aged 55 to 70 with non-small cell lung cancer. Written as DNA, the CDR3 is TGTGCCAGCAGTTACCATCAGGAGTTCACTGAAGCTTTCTTT. Translated: CASSYHQEFTEAFF.